This T cell receptor beta chain was captured by sequencing in a study of T cell repertoires in cytomegalovirus infection. Study-wide context: From public TCR beta signatures came an indication of both CMV infection and matching HLA type.

As concerns this clonotype: The antigen is undetermined.

MiXCR, run by TCRdb on the reads, gives a single entry per CDR3 protein. The sample has about 830,000 distinct CDR3 sequences; about 30% are singletons. The length of the CDR3 is 13 residues. Between the trimmed V and J ends, which lost 7 bases and 8 bases, there was a span of 17 bases. Germline CDR1 and CDR2: MNHEY and SMNVEV (reference sequence). The TCR comes from a human donor in good health (CMV status not recorded). Some clones in this sample may be carry-over from other donors' samples. The material was cultured CD8+ T cells from PBMCs, obtained from culture after CMV antigen stimulation. This chain joins TRBV27 and TRBJ1-2; D may be TRBD1 (6 bases). For the CDR3, the DNA is TGTGCCAGCACCCATCCGGGGGCGCCCGGCTACACCTTC. Protein sequence: CASTHPGAPGYTF.